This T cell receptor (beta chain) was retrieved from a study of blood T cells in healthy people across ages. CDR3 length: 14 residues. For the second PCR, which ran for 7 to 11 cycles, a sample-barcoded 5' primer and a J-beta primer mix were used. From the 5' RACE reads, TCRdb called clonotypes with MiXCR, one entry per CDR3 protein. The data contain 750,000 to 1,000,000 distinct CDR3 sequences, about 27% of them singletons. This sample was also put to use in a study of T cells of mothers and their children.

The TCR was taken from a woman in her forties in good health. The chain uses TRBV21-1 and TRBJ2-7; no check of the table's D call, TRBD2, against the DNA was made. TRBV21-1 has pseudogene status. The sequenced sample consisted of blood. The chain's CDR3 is CASTLTSGSNEQYF. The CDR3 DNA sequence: TGTGCCAGCACCCTGACTAGCGGGTCCAACGAGCAGTACTTC.